This is a list of T cell receptor beta chains from one sample in a study of T cell repertoires in cytomegalovirus infection. TCRdb independently ran MiXCR on the reads; one entry per CDR3 protein. The sample has 300,000 to 400,000 distinct CDR3 sequences, over 15% seen once. Material for sequencing was PBMCs. The receptors here all came from a human donor in good health (CMV status not recorded). Some clones in this sample may be carry-over from other donors' samples. Both conserved end residues are part of each CDR3.

>12|TRBJ2-5|TRBV20-1
CSARPGEETQYF
>15|TRBJ1-5|TRBV7-2
CASSQSVSETQPQHF
>14|TRBJ2-5|TRBV7-8
CASSTYRGRETQYF
>17|TRBJ1-2|TRBV11-2
CASSLDQIRHDIRGYTF
>15|TRBJ2-1|TRBV7-2
CASSLAAPAYNEQFF
>15|TRBJ2-5|TRBV7-4
CASSLFGTGGETQYF
>13|TRBJ2-3|TRBV7-9
CASQRDLKFTQYF
>12|TRBJ1-6|TRBV12-3/TRBV12-4
CASSYYNSPLHF
>15|TRBJ1-1|TRBV6-1
CASSERSGVITEAFF
>17|TRBJ2-1|TRBV6-2/TRBV6-3
CASSYSIADSSYNEQFF
>13|TRBJ1-5|TRBV7-6
CASSRDLNQPQHF
>16|TRBJ2-2|TRBV5-1
CASSLAGGAVTGELFF
>18|TRBJ1-5|TRBV7-8
CASSLSLLTQGRNQPQHF
>15|TRBJ2-1|TRBV12-3/TRBV12-4
CASSRPSGGYNEQFF
>13|TRBJ1-2|TRBV5-4
CASSLGNSYGYTF
>13|TRBJ1-5|TRBV18
CASSPQRWQPQHF
>16|TRBJ2-2|TRBV7-2
CASSLRVAGRQGELFF
>14|TRBJ2-1|TRBV20-1
CSANRLAPYNEQFF
>13|TRBJ1-1|TRBV14
CASSQGLATEAFF
>11|TRBJ1-2|TRBV12-3/TRBV12-4
CASGYRNGYTF
>16|TRBJ2-3|TRBV11-2
CASSIWGTGSTDTQYF
>16|TRBJ2-2|TRBV18
CANSTGTGGANGELFF
>13|TRBJ1-2|TRBV20-1
CSASATDNYGYTF
>15|TRBJ1-6|TRBV2
CASSESGPYGSPLHF
>13|TRBJ1-1|TRBV11-2
CASIGPGNTEAFF